This passage covers 13 T cell receptor beta chains from one sample sequenced in a study of cytomegalovirus exposure and HLA in healthy donors. It was with 60 Vbeta and 13 Jbeta primers that the PCR ran. Method: immunoSEQ multiplex PCR; TCRdb's copy keeps in-frame clones and lacks some. The sample records 85,000 to 100,000 clones, under 75% being singletons. Sequenced sample: PBMCs. The source of these receptors is a human donor in good health.

This clone was counted once. V usage is TRBV6-6 and J usage is TRBJ2-4, with D maybe TRBD2 (6 bases). The germline gives CDR1 MNHNY, CDR2 SVGAGI (reference sequence). V lost 7 bases, J lost 5 bases, and 9 bases lay in between. This CDR3 is 12 amino acids long. The CDR3 DNA sequence: TGTGCCAGCACCGCTAGCGAAAACATTCAGTACTTC. It is translated as CASTASENIQYF.

The chain recombines TRBV11-3 with TRBJ2-7; D may be TRBD2 (6 bases). CDR1 and CDR2 (germline): SGHNT, YENEEA. This CDR3 is built from 15 residues. Trimming cost V 1 base and J 0 bases, with 10 bases left between them. This CDR3 reads CASSLGGESSYEQYF. CDR3 in DNA: TGTGCCAGCAGCTTAGGGGGGGAATCCTCCTACGAGCAGTACTTC.

The chain combines TRBV7-2 with TRBJ2-1; D gene ambiguous. Per germline, CDR1 SGHTA and CDR2 FQGNSA. The V and J ends lost 1 base and 0 bases respectively, with 4 bases between them. This CDR3 contains 14 residues. CDR3 region: CASSLESSYNEQFF. Here the CDR3 DNA reads TGTGCCAGCAGCTTAGAGAGCTCCTACAATGAGCAGTTCTTC.

The genes are TRBV9 and TRBJ1-5; D is perhaps TRBD1 (6 bases). Trimming removed 4 bases at V and 3 bases at J, with 11 bases between. Germline V gene lookup returns CDR1 SGDLS and CDR2 YYNGEE. This CDR3 spans 14 amino acids. The CDR3 DNA sequence: TGTGCCAGCAGCCACTCAGGGGCCAATCAGCCCCAGCATTTT. Encoded protein: CASSHSGANQPQHF.

The chain is built from TRBV9 and TRBJ2-3; possible D gene TRBD1, 5 bases. V lost 0 bases, J lost 7 bases, and 12 bases lay in between. The CDR3 consists of 14 residues. Germline values: CDR1 SGDLS, CDR2 YYNGEE. The CDR3 loop is CASSVGSGWNTQYF. The CDR3 DNA follows: TGTGCCAGCAGCGTAGGGTCAGGGTGGAATACGCAGTATTTT.

The chain recombines TRBV19 with TRBJ2-1; D possibly corresponds to TRBD2 (7 bases). Germline V gives CDR1 LNHDA, CDR2 SQIVND (reference sequence). The ends were cut back, 3 bases at V and 2 bases at J, with 17 bases in the middle. The CDR3 loop spans 17 amino acids. The CDR3 here is CASSIGRAGAPYNEQFF. Here the CDR3 DNA reads TGTGCCAGTAGTATTGGGAGGGCGGGGGCTCCCTACAATGAGCAGTTCTTC.

This clone was seen a handful of times. This chain connects TRBV11-3 to TRBJ1-2; the D gene is possibly TRBD1 (5 bases). Germline V gene lookup returns CDR1 SGHNT and CDR2 YENEEA. This CDR3 contains 14 residues. V lost 2 bases and J lost 6, with 13 bases in between. This chain's CDR3 is CASSLSRGGDGYTF. CDR3 bases: TGTGCCAGCAGCTTATCGCGGGGGGGAGATGGCTACACCTTC. Full variable domain (rest looked up from reference TRBV11-3 and TRBJ1-2): EAGVVQSPRYKIIEKKQPVAFWCNPISGHNTLYWYLQNLGQGPELLIRYENEEAVDDSQLPKDRFSAERLKGVDSTLKIQPAELGDSAVYLCASSLSRGGDGYTFGSGTRLTVV.

This clone was detected only a few times. V and J are TRBV19 and TRBJ1-1; TRBD1 agrees at 9 bases. The J segment lost 5 bases and the V segment lost 7 bases, leaving 8 bases of the junction unmatched. The germline CDR1 and CDR2 sequences are LNHDA and SQIVND (reference sequence). This CDR3 spans 14 amino acids. The CDR3 DNA sequence: TGTGCCAGTATTCCGGGACAGGGTTTGACTGAAGCTTTCTTT. Its translation: CASIPGQGLTEAFF. Combining the CDR3 with reference TRBV19 and TRBJ1-1 gives the whole variable domain DGGITQSPKYLFRKEGQNVTLSCEQNLNHDAMYWYRQDPGQGLRLIYYSQIVNDFQKGDIAEGYSVSREKKESFPLTVTSAQKNPTAFYLCASIPGQGLTEAFFGQGTRLTVV.

The rearrangement uses TRBV7-2 and TRBJ2-1; D not resolved. The CDR3 runs 12 residues. The germline V gene has CDR1 SGHTA and CDR2 FQGNSA. Deletions cut 5 bases from V and 4 bases from J, with 6 bases between. The CDR3 coding sequence is TGTGCCAGCAGCCTGCGATACAATGAGCAGTTCTTC. This encodes CASSLRYNEQFF. The full variable domain, its missing parts supplied by reference TRBV7-2 and TRBJ2-1, is GAGVSQSPSNKVTEKGKDVELRCDPISGHTALYWYRQSLGQGLEFLIYFQGNSAPDKSGLPSDRFSAERTGGSVSTLTIQRTQQEDSAVYLCASSLRYNEQFFGPGTRLTVL.

Only one count was recorded for this clone. The CDR3 nucleotides read TGTGCCAGCAGTTACAGTCGCAGCCAAGAGACCCAGTACTTC. This encodes CASSYSRSQETQYF. The V and J genes are TRBV6-5 and TRBJ2-5, with unresolved D. The CDR3 sequence is 14 residues long. The germline V gene has CDR1 MNHEY and CDR2 SVGAGI. V was clipped by 2 bases and J by 1 base, with 8 bases between them.

This clone was seen a handful of times. The rearrangement joins TRBV11-3 to TRBJ2-5; the match to TRBD1 covers 7 bases. The CDR3 loop spans 14 amino acids. V gave up 5 bases and J gave up 4 bases; unmatched junction bases: 7. CDR1 and CDR2 (germline): SGHNT, YENEEA. The CDR3 DNA reads as TGTGCCAGCAGCCAGACAGGGCTTCGAGAGACCCAGTACTTC. Translating it yields CASSQTGLRETQYF. The full variable domain, its missing parts supplied by reference TRBV11-3 and TRBJ2-5, is EAGVVQSPRYKIIEKKQPVAFWCNPISGHNTLYWYLQNLGQGPELLIRYENEEAVDDSQLPKDRFSAERLKGVDSTLKIQPAELGDSAVYLCASSQTGLRETQYFGPGTRLLVL.

The CDR3 DNA reads TGTGCCAGCAGTGAAGGGGGGGGGTTCTATAATTCACCCCTCCACTTT. As protein: CASSEGGGFYNSPLHF. The chain recombines TRBV6-1 with TRBJ1-6; a weak D match, TRBD1 (5 bases). Germline CDR1 MNHNS, CDR2 SASEGT. Between the trimmed V and J ends, which lost 1 base and 3 bases, there was a span of 10 bases. This CDR3 is 16 amino acids long.

Only one count was recorded for this clone. This chain connects TRBV5-5 to TRBJ1-2, with D tentatively TRBD1 (5 bases). The V and J ends lost 8 bases and 0 bases respectively, with 14 bases between them. Germline values: CDR1 SGHKS, CDR2 YYEKEE (reference sequence). The CDR3 consists of 14 residues. CDR3 DNA: TGTGCCAGTCAGCCGGGGACTCCTAACTATGGCTACACCTTC. Encoded protein: CASQPGTPNYGYTF.